These 29 T cell receptor beta chains were sequenced from one sample in a study of OX40 agonist ivuxolimab in advanced cancers. The protocol was immunoSEQ multiplex PCR, while the TCRdb copy is restricted to in-frame clones and leaves out a portion. The sample has tens of thousands of clones; about 83% are singletons. The sample was CD4+ or CD8+ T cells sorted from blood, taken in a trial of the OX40 agonist ivuxolimab. The receptors stem from an adult with an advanced solid tumor such as melanoma, head and neck, liver or kidney cancer.

The chain has TRBV28 and TRBJ2-7; D is uncertain. The CDR3 extends over 17 amino acids. Deletions cut 6 bases from V and 0 bases from J, with 21 bases between. Per germline, CDR1 MDHEN and CDR2 SYDVKM. The CDR3 sequence is CASSLHPKNTYSYEQYF. DNA of the CDR3: TGTGCCAGCAGCCTACACCCCAAGAACACATACTCCTACGAGCAGTACTTC.

V and J are TRBV28 and TRBJ2-1; weak D call: TRBD1 (5 bases). The CDR3 extends over 17 amino acids. Germline lookup yields CDR1 MDHEN and CDR2 SYDVKM. Trimming stripped 7 bases from V and 0 bases from J, with 19 bases between. The CDR3 sequence: CASTSSGHPSSYNEQFF. The DNA for the CDR3 is TGTGCCAGCACCTCTTCAGGGCACCCGAGCTCCTACAATGAGCAGTTCTTC. The full variable domain, its missing parts supplied by reference TRBV28 and TRBJ2-1, is DVKVTQSSRYLVKRTGEKVFLECVQDMDHENMFWYRQDPGLGLRLIYFSYDVKMKEKGDIPEGYSVSREKKERFSLILESASTNQTSMYLCASTSSGHPSSYNEQFFGPGTRLTVL.

The genes are TRBV6-1 and TRBJ2-2; D might be TRBD2 (7 bases). The CDR3 is 14 residues long. Trimming stripped 8 bases from V and 7 bases from J, with 17 bases between. Germline CDR1 MNHNS, CDR2 SASEGT. The CDR3 reads CASLRGGVIGELFF. The CDR3 DNA reads as TGTGCCAGCCTCCGAGGGGGGGTAATCGGGGAGCTGTTTTTT.

The J gene is TRBJ1-6, the V gene TRBV11-2, with D uncertain. The V gene's germline CDR1 is SGHAT and CDR2 FQNNGV. V shed 4 bases and J shed 7 bases, with 11 bases lying between them. The CDR3 is made up of 14 amino acids. In DNA form, the CDR3 reads TGTGCCAGCAGCTCAATAACTCCCAATTCACCCCTCCACTTT. Amino acids: CASSSITPNSPLHF.

V usage is TRBV11-2 and J usage is TRBJ2-5; D is undetermined. In germline, CDR1 is SGHAT, CDR2 FQNNGV. The V and J ends lost 6 bases and 5 bases respectively, with 16 bases between them. The CDR3 runs to 14 residues. In nucleotides, the CDR3 is TGTGCCAGCAGTTCCCCCCTGATCGGTGAGACCCAGTACTTC. Translation gives CASSSPLIGETQYF.

The chain recombines TRBV5-1 with TRBJ2-5, with D maybe TRBD1 (6 bases). Trimming left V 4 bases short and J 5 bases short, with 18 bases between. Germline V lookup: CDR1 SGHRS, CDR2 YFSETQ. This CDR3 comprises 15 residues. The CDR3 sequence is CASSVRDTHLETQYF. The DNA for the CDR3 is TGCGCCAGCAGCGTCCGGGACACCCATTTGGAGACCCAGTACTTC. Combining the CDR3 with reference TRBV5-1 and TRBJ2-5 gives the whole variable domain KAGVTQTPRYLIKTRGQQVTLSCSPISGHRSVSWYQQTPGQGLQFLFEYFSETQRNKGNFPGRFSGRQFSNSRSEMNVSTLELGDSALYLCASSVRDTHLETQYFGPGTRLLVL.

V usage is TRBV11-2 and J usage is TRBJ1-1; D gene ambiguous. Trimming pared 4 bases from V and 9 bases from J, leaving 15 bases between. The CDR3 extends over 13 amino acids. Germline CDR1 reads SGHAT; CDR2 reads FQNNGV. CDR3 residues: CASSSDTRAQAFF. DNA for the CDR3: TGTGCCAGCAGCTCCGACACGAGGGCTCAAGCTTTCTTT.

V and J are TRBV11-2 and TRBJ2-5; D gene unclear. Germline V lookup: CDR1 SGHAT, CDR2 FQNNGV. CDR3 size: 13 residues. V was clipped by 1 base and J by 4 bases, with 7 bases between them. CDR3 coding DNA: TGTGCCAGCAGCTTAGCGCCCTCAGAGACCCAGTACTTC. This encodes CASSLAPSETQYF.

The chain joins TRBV7-9 to TRBJ2-5; no clear D. Looked up from germline, CDR1 is SEHNR and CDR2 is FQNEAQ (reference sequence). The length of the CDR3 is 16 residues. V was cut by 1 base and J by 1 base, with 13 bases left in between. CDR3 sequence (DNA): TGTGCCAGCAGCTTAGGTCGAGGAGTAAGCCAAGAGACCCAGTACTTC. This gives the protein CASSLGRGVSQETQYF. The full variable domain, in which reference TRBV7-9 and TRBJ2-5 provide the parts outside the CDR3, is DTGVSQNPRHKITKRGQNVTFRCDPISEHNRLYWYRQTLGQGPEFLTYFQNEAQLEKSRLLSDRFSAERPKGSFSTLEIQRTEQGDSAMYLCASSLGRGVSQETQYFGPGTRLLVL.

Only one count was recorded for this clone. J is TRBJ1-3 and V is TRBV2; weak D call: TRBD1 (6 bases). This CDR3 contains 16 residues. The ends were cut back, 0 bases at V and 3 bases at J, with 12 bases in the middle. CDR1 is SNHLY, CDR2 FYNNEI, per germline. This CDR3 is CASSEAGGLSGNTIYF. The DNA for the CDR3 is TGTGCCAGCAGTGAAGCCGGGGGCTTAAGTGGAAACACCATATATTTT.

CDR3 protein: CASSTRTSGGEQFF. CDR3 bases: TGTGCCAGCAGTACGCGGACTAGCGGGGGTGAGCAGTTCTTC. V usage is TRBV27 and J usage is TRBJ2-1, with 13 positions matching TRBD2. After removal of 5 bases from V and 9 bases from J, the junction contained 4 bases not matched to a gene. Germline CDR1 reads MNHEY; CDR2 reads SMNVEV (reference sequence). This CDR3 region has 14 residues.

The chain uses TRBV4-2 and TRBJ1-6, with 7 nucleotides matching TRBD1. From germline, CDR1 is LGHNA and CDR2 YNFKEQ. This CDR3 has 15 residues. J lost 4 bases, V lost 5 bases, and 5 bases had no gene match. The CDR3 here is CASSLTGYYNSPLHF. The CDR3 DNA reads TGTGCCAGCAGCTTGACAGGGTATTATAATTCACCCCTCCACTTT.

The rearrangement uses TRBV2 and TRBJ1-4; unclear D gene. The CDR3 totals 13 residues. Germline assignment: CDR1 SNHLY and CDR2 FYNNEI. Trimming cost V 7 bases and J 4 bases, with 10 bases left between them. The CDR3 protein is CASNRRLNEKLFF. The CDR3 nucleotides read TGTGCCAGCAACCGCAGGCTTAATGAAAAACTGTTTTTT.

In its sample, this clone was seen once. In the same sample, other DNA sequences code for this CDR3. The V gene is TRBV10-2, the J gene TRBJ1-2; D gene uncertain. The CDR3 consists of 12 residues. Trimming removed 1 base from V and 5 bases from J, with 5 bases in between. In germline, CDR1 is WSHSY, CDR2 SAAADI. CDR3 residues: CASSEYGYGYTF. DNA of the CDR3: TGCGCCAGCAGTGAGTACGGATATGGCTACACCTTC.

Points on this clone: Since a much larger clone is just one base distant, this may be a read error. The V and J genes are TRBV9 and TRBJ2-7; D call uncertain. Germline loops: CDR1 SGDLS, CDR2 YYNGEE. This CDR3 contains 16 residues. The CDR3, as DNA: TGCGCCAGCAGCCAAGAATCGGCCCTCGAACGGTCTGAGCAGTACTTC. It encodes CASSQESALERSEQYF.

This rearrangement joins TRBV4-3 to TRBJ1-4, with TRBD1 identical over 7 bases. The CDR3 is made up of 18 amino acids. V dropped 0 bases and J dropped 4; count of bases not matched to a gene: 11. From germline, CDR1 is LGHNA and CDR2 YSLEER. Here the CDR3 DNA reads TGCGCCAGCAGCCAAGACCGGGCAGGGGGGGCCCTTAATGAAAAACTGTTTTTT. Its protein is CASSQDRAGGALNEKLFF.

J is TRBJ1-2 and V is TRBV9; a weak D match, TRBD1 (6 bases). Germline V gene sequence: CDR1 SGDLS, CDR2 YYNGEE. V lost 0 bases to trimming and J lost 1 base, with 7 bases between them. CDR3 size: 14 residues. The CDR3 bases are TGTGCCAGCAGCGTAGGGACAGATAACTATGGCTACACCTTC. Amino acids: CASSVGTDNYGYTF.

The chain uses TRBV6-6 and TRBJ1-2; TRBD1 matches 9 bases. The CDR3 has 13 residues. Germline lookup yields CDR1 MNHNY and CDR2 SVGAGI (reference sequence). J gave up 7 bases and V 6 bases, and 6 bases lay outside the gene matches. CDR3 protein: CASSSGTGSGYTF. The CDR3 bases are TGTGCCAGCAGCTCCGGGACAGGGAGTGGCTACACCTTC.

The chain has TRBV5-4 and TRBJ2-3; TRBD1 aligns across 10 bases. Trimming cost V 0 bases and J 4 bases; bases outside gene matches: 2. Germline values: CDR1 SGHNT, CDR2 YYREEE (reference sequence). This CDR3 has 15 amino acids. CDR3 sequence reads: CASSLGGTGADTQYF. CDR3 nucleotides: TGTGCCAGCAGCTTGGGGGGGACAGGGGCAGATACGCAGTATTTT.

V usage is TRBV28 and J usage is TRBJ2-4; TRBD2 matches at 7 bases. Trimming cost V 3 bases and J 6 bases; bases outside gene matches: 5. There are 14 residues in the CDR3. Germline CDR1 MDHEN, CDR2 SYDVKM. The CDR3 here is CASSFAGEGNIQYF. The DNA of the CDR3 is TGTGCCAGCAGTTTTGCGGGAGAGGGAAACATTCAGTACTTC.

V and J are TRBV5-1 and TRBJ2-5; D gene ambiguous. V was trimmed by 2 bases and J by 3 bases, leaving 11 bases between them. CDR3 length: 14 amino acids. CDR1 is SGHRS and CDR2 is YFSETQ in the germline V gene. Here the CDR3 DNA reads TGCGCCAGCAGCTTCGGATTGGCAGAAGAGACCCAGTACTTC. It yields the protein CASSFGLAEETQYF.

The rearrangement joins TRBV15 to TRBJ1-5; D possibly corresponds to TRBD1 (5 bases). Per germline, CDR1 LNHNV and CDR2 YYDKDF (reference sequence). V dropped 0 bases and J dropped 4 bases, with 13 bases sitting between them. The CDR3 sequence is 16 residues long. CDR3 in amino acids: CATSRDSGGVNQPQHF. The CDR3, as DNA: TGTGCCACCAGCAGAGATTCTGGAGGGGTTAATCAGCCCCAGCATTTT.

V and J are TRBV6-6 and TRBJ1-5; D ambiguous. The CDR3 consists of 14 residues. The germline CDR1 and CDR2 sequences are MNHNY and SVGAGI (reference sequence). Trimming cost V 5 bases and J 0 bases, with 8 bases left between them. CDR3 DNA: TGTGCCAGCAGTATGGTGTATAGCAATCAGCCCCAGCATTTT. Encoded protein: CASSMVYSNQPQHF.

The rearrangement uses TRBV10-3 and TRBJ2-7; D unclear. CDR1 and CDR2 from the germline V gene are ENHRY and SYGVKD. This CDR3 is 14 amino acids long. V was cut by 5 bases and J by 4 bases, with 15 bases left in between. The CDR3 DNA reads as TGTGCCATCAGTTCTGCCCACATTCTTTACGAGCAGTACTTC. It yields the protein CAISSAHILYEQYF.

This clone is a singleton in its sample. The sample contains more than one DNA sequence encoding this CDR3. The chain carries TRBV6-6 and TRBJ1-4; 10 bases are shared with TRBD1. The germline V gene has CDR1 MNHNY and CDR2 SVGAGI (reference sequence). The J segment lost 8 bases and the V segment lost 6 bases, leaving 9 bases of the junction unmatched. The CDR3 has 15 amino acids. The CDR3 protein is CASSSPGTGEEKLFF. DNA of the CDR3: TGTGCCAGCAGCTCACCCGGGACAGGGGAAGAAAAACTGTTTTTT.

CDR3 bases: TGCGCCAGCAGCCAAGCACGGGGGGGGGCCGCTGAGACCCAGTACTTC. Translating it yields CASSQARGGAAETQYF. The V and J genes are TRBV4-3 and TRBJ2-5; 8 nucleotides match TRBD2. V shed 1 base, J shed 5 bases, and the junction held 9 bases outside the gene matches. The CDR3 length is 16 residues. Germline V gene lookup returns CDR1 LGHNA and CDR2 YSLEER.

The sample holds one count of this clone. The chain recombines TRBV19 with TRBJ1-2; the D is unclear. Germline CDR1 and CDR2: LNHDA and SQIVND (reference sequence). This CDR3 region has 13 residues. Trimming shortened V by 8 bases and J by 4 bases, and 14 bases separated the two germline ends. CDR3 residues: CASAPLGPYGYTF. Here the CDR3 DNA reads TGTGCCAGTGCCCCCCTAGGGCCCTATGGCTACACCTTC.

This clone appeared once. The chain joins TRBV7-9 to TRBJ2-3; D unresolved. The CDR3 covers 14 residues. CDR1 and CDR2 from the germline V gene are SEHNR and FQNEAQ (reference sequence). The ends were cut back, 1 base at V and 2 bases at J, with 7 bases in the middle. Written as DNA, the CDR3 is TGTGCCAGCAGCTTAGAGGGTTACACAGATACGCAGTATTTT. Translated, it gives CASSLEGYTDTQYF.

The chain joins TRBV4-2 to TRBJ2-3, with TRBD2 matching 7 bases. Germline values: CDR1 LGHNA, CDR2 YNFKEQ. The trim removed 0 bases at V and 1 base at J, leaving 1 base unmatched. The CDR3 runs to 15 residues. CDR3 sequence reads: CASSQESGGTDTQYF. CDR3 bases: TGTGCCAGCAGCCAAGAAAGCGGGGGCACAGATACGCAGTATTTT.